Following are 10 T cell receptor beta chains from one sample sequenced in a study of T cells in Graves' hyperthyroidism and ophthalmopathy. The investigators amplified TCR beta CDR3 regions from RNA transcripts. Researchers ran a first-round RT-PCR on the TCR CDR3 using the HTBI primer set. TCRdb itself ran the multiplex PCR reads through MiXCR, one entry per CDR3 protein. The sample records hundreds of thousands of distinct CDR3 sequences, roughly 20% being singletons. Sequenced material: blood. The receptors come from a man aged 25 to 40 with Graves' ophthalmopathy.

There are a few counts of this clonotype. The V and J genes are TRBV6-8 and TRBJ2-1; TRBD2 matches 8 bases. J was trimmed by 7 bases and V by 10 bases; bases with no gene match: 15. Per the germline V gene, CDR1 is MNHGY and CDR2 is SAAAGT. CDR3 length equals 15 residues. The CDR3 bases are TGTGCCACCCAGGGTTACAGCGGGAGTAGGAATGAGCAGTTCTTC. Translated, it gives CATQGYSGSRNEQFF.

This chain joins TRBV24-1 and TRBJ2-2, with no clear D. The ends were cut back, 1 base at V and 4 bases at J, with 9 bases in the middle. Germline V gene sequence: CDR1 KGHDR, CDR2 SFDVKD. This CDR3 region has 15 residues. The CDR3 protein is CATSDLGSTTGELFF. CDR3 coding DNA: TGTGCCACCAGTGATTTAGGCAGCACCACCGGGGAGCTGTTTTTT.

A few counts support this clonotype. The chain recombines TRBV7-9 with TRBJ1-6; TRBD1 matches 7 bases. V shed 3 bases and J 3 bases; nucleotides not matched to a gene: 11. The CDR3 contains 18 residues. Looked up from germline, CDR1 is SEHNR and CDR2 is FQNEAQ (reference sequence). This CDR3 reads CASSLGLYRGLYNSPLHF. CDR3 bases: TGTGCCAGCAGCTTGGGCCTTTACAGGGGCCTCTATAATTCACCCCTCCACTTT.

In its sample, this clonotype was seen a few times. This sequence joins TRBV20-1 and TRBJ2-7, with a tentative D call TRBD1 (5 bases). This CDR3 has 13 amino acids. Germline-derived CDR1 and CDR2 are DFQATT and SNEGSKA (reference sequence). Trimming cost V 3 bases and J 4 bases, with 13 bases left between them. For the CDR3, the DNA is TGCAGTGCTAGGATCCTACAGGAGTACGAGCAGTACTTC. Protein: CSARILQEYEQYF.

The CDR3 spells CASSRDYQPQHF. The CDR3 nucleotides read TGTGCCAGTAGCAGAGATTATCAGCCCCAGCATTTT. The rearrangement joins TRBV19 to TRBJ1-5; D ambiguous. This CDR3 region has 12 residues. V shed 6 bases and J shed 5 bases, with 8 bases lying between them. Germline V gene sequence: CDR1 LNHDA, CDR2 SQIVND (reference sequence).

This clonotype was seen at least ten times. The CDR3: CASSQGTGTNGYTF. The DNA of the CDR3 is TGTGCCAGCAGCCAAGGGACAGGCACCAATGGCTACACCTTC. The V and J genes are TRBV3-1 and TRBJ1-2, with TRBD1 identical over 7 bases. V shed 1 base, J shed 6 bases, and the junction held 5 bases outside the gene matches. CDR3 length equals 14 residues. Germline V gene lookup returns CDR1 LGHDT and CDR2 YNNKEL (reference sequence).

This clonotype was picked up a small number of times. This sequence joins TRBV4-2 and TRBJ2-1; D gene uncertain. The V end was cut by 0 bases, the J end by 8 bases, with 11 bases between. The germline gives CDR1 LGHNA, CDR2 YNFKEQ. There are 14 residues in the CDR3. The chain's CDR3 is CASSQEDRFHEQFF. In DNA, the CDR3 is TGTGCCAGCAGCCAAGAGGATAGGTTCCATGAGCAGTTCTTC.

On this clonotype itself: Since a much larger clone is just one base distant, this may be a read error. This chain joins TRBV5-1 and TRBJ2-3; weak D call: TRBD2 (5 bases). The germline V gene has CDR1 SGHRS and CDR2 YFSETQ. The length of the CDR3 is 16 residues. CDR3 nucleotide sequence: TGCGCCGGCAGCTTGGGAGCCTCCCCTTACACAGATACGCAGTATTTT. Residues: CAGSLGASPYTDTQYF.

This clonotype was observed a few times. The chain uses TRBV5-4 and TRBJ2-5; 13 positions agree with TRBD2. The CDR3 extends over 18 amino acids. Germline lookup yields CDR1 SGHNT and CDR2 YYREEE (reference sequence). The V gene end was trimmed by 3 bases and the J gene end by 2 bases; junction bases not matched to a gene: 10. The CDR3 sequence: CASSSLRGGLAGQETQYF. The DNA for the CDR3 is TGTGCCAGCAGCTCCCTAAGGGGGGGACTAGCGGGACAAGAGACCCAGTACTTC.

This clonotype has more than one count but fewer than ten. This chain connects TRBV29-1 to TRBJ2-7, with 7 bases identical to TRBD1. V was clipped by 4 bases and J by 7 bases; unmatched bases: 10. This CDR3 is 13 amino acids long. Germline CDR1 SQVTM, CDR2 ANQGSEA. The CDR3 is CSVVTGSFGEQYF. The CDR3 DNA reads as TGCAGCGTTGTGACAGGGAGTTTTGGAGAGCAGTACTTC.